The 19 T cell receptor beta chains below come from one sample, sequenced in a study of blood T cell repertoires in COVID-19. Clones were read by immunoSEQ multiplex PCR, and TCRdb kept only the in-frame ones, dropping some. In the table there are hundreds of thousands of clones, about nine tenths of which are singletons. Sequencing was performed on PBMCs or T cells enriched from blood (not recorded which). The origin of the receptors is a man aged 25-45 years who had recovered from COVID-19.

The V and J genes are TRBV23-1 and TRBJ1-5; a possible D gene is TRBD1 (5 bases). TRBV23-1 is an ORF, with its function uncertain. The CDR3 has 17 residues. V was shortened by 1 base and J by 5 bases, with 18 bases between the two germline ends. CDR3 DNA sequence: TGCGCCAGCAGTCAATGGTGGGGCAGACCAAGGGATCAGCCCCAGCATTTT. Translated: CASSQWWGRPRDQPQHF.

As DNA, the CDR3 is TGTGCCAGCAGCTTGGCAGGGTTGGGTTCACCCCTCCACTTT. It specifies CASSLAGLGSPLHF. This chain uses TRBV5-6 with TRBJ1-6; the D gene is possibly TRBD1 (5 bases). The length of the CDR3 is 14 residues. CDR1 and CDR2 (germline): SGHDT, YYEEEE. Trimming shortened V by 0 bases and J by 9 bases, and 10 bases separated the two germline ends.

The chain combines TRBV7-8 with TRBJ1-6; no clear D. With 1 base removed from V and 10 bases from J, the gap between germline ends came to 11 bases. The CDR3 consists of 14 residues. CDR1 and CDR2 (germline): SGHVS, FQNEAQ. Here the CDR3 reads CASSLVGGYSPLHF. The CDR3 bases are TGTGCCAGCAGCTTAGTTGGAGGGTACTCACCCCTCCACTTT.

The chain couples TRBV2 to TRBJ2-7; D perhaps matches TRBD1 (7 bases). CDR1 and CDR2 (germline): SNHLY, FYNNEI. The CDR3 spans 14 residues. Deletions cut 7 bases from V and 3 bases from J, with 16 bases between. The CDR3 protein is CASKGGTAHYEQYF. CDR3 sequence (DNA): TGTGCCAGCAAAGGCGGGACAGCACACTACGAGCAGTACTTC. Variable domain in full (rest from reference TRBV2 and TRBJ2-7): EPEVTQTPSHQVTQMGQEVILRCVPISNHLYFYWYRQILGQKVEFLVSFYNNEISEKSEIFDDQFSVERPDGSNFTLKIRSTKLEDSAMYFCASKGGTAHYEQYFGPGTRLTVT.

The chain joins TRBV7-6 to TRBJ2-2; TRBD2 aligns across 8 bases. J lost 0 bases, V lost 5 bases, and 5 bases had no gene match. The CDR3 runs 16 residues. Germline loops: CDR1 SGHVS, CDR2 FNYEAQ. CDR3 loop: CASSPVAGPNTGELFF. In DNA form, the CDR3 reads TGTGCCAGCAGCCCTGTAGCGGGACCGAACACCGGGGAGCTGTTTTTT.

This clone was detected only a few times. The J gene is TRBJ1-3, the V gene TRBV11-2; no firm D call. Germline-derived CDR1 and CDR2 are SGHAT and FQNNGV. The CDR3 is 16 amino acids. Trimming removed 6 bases at V and 4 bases at J, with 19 bases between. The CDR3 DNA reads as TGTGCCAGCAGGGATCGTTTCGCTTTGGAGGGAAACACCATATATTTT. Amino acid sequence: CASRDRFALEGNTIYF.

This clone appeared a single time. This chain connects TRBV29-1 to TRBJ2-5; D unresolved. V was trimmed by 3 bases and J by 1 base, leaving 9 bases between them. This CDR3 comprises 13 residues. CDR1 and CDR2 (germline): SQVTM, ANQGSEA. The CDR3, as DNA: TGCAGCGTTGACAAACAGCCCCAAGAGACCCAGTACTTC. Protein sequence: CSVDKQPQETQYF.

The V call is TRBV30, the J call TRBJ2-7; 11 bases match TRBD2. The CDR3 consists of 15 residues. Trimming took 4 bases from V and 7 from J; bases not matched to a gene: 12. Germline loops: CDR1 GTSNPN, CDR2 SVGIG (reference sequence). The CDR3, as DNA: TGTGCCTGGACCGAAAACTGGACTAGCGGGCGTGAGCAGTACTTC. Amino acids: CAWTENWTSGREQYF.

The gene calls are TRBV10-1 and TRBJ2-1, with D perhaps TRBD1 (6 bases). This CDR3 spans 13 amino acids. Germline V gene lookup returns CDR1 WNHNN and CDR2 SYGVQD (reference sequence). V was clipped by 2 bases and J by 14 bases, with 16 bases between them. Written as DNA, the CDR3 is TGCGCCAGCAGTGAGAGAGGTCCAGGGGAGAAGTTCTTC. This translates into CASSERGPGEKFF.

The V and J genes are TRBV3-1 (or the pseudogene TRBV3-2) and TRBJ1-4, with 7 bases aligning to TRBD1. V was clipped by 4 bases and J by 7 bases; unmatched bases: 3. This CDR3 spans 13 amino acids. Germline CDR1 LGHDT, CDR2 YNNKEL (reference sequence). CDR3 DNA sequence: TGTGCCAGCAGCCTCAACAGGGGTGAAAAACTGTTTTTT. Encoded protein: CASSLNRGEKLFF.

The V call is TRBV4-1, the J call TRBJ2-7, with 14 bases aligning to TRBD2. Trimming cost V 4 bases and J 2 bases; bases outside gene matches: 7. Germline values: CDR1 MGHRA, CDR2 YSYEKL. This CDR3 comprises 17 residues. The DNA of the CDR3 is TGCGCCAGCAGCCGCGGGACTAGCGGGGGACACCCCTACGAGCAGTACTTC. Protein sequence: CASSRGTSGGHPYEQYF.

This chain joins TRBV19 and TRBJ2-2; no firm D call. There are 15 residues in the CDR3. Germline CDR1 reads LNHDA; CDR2 reads SQIVND (reference sequence). Trimming took off 1 base at V and 6 bases at J, with 12 bases between the two ends. CDR3 DNA: TGTGCCAGTAGTATAGTTGCGAGGTTGGCCGGGGAGCTGTTTTTT. This gives the protein CASSIVARLAGELFF.

CDR3 sequence: CASSGPTANQPQHF. For the CDR3, the DNA is TGTGCCAGCAGTGGACCGACAGCAAATCAGCCCCAGCATTTT. The J gene is TRBJ1-5, the V gene TRBV2, with a weak D call TRBD1 (5 bases). The V gene's germline CDR1 is SNHLY and CDR2 FYNNEI. With 4 bases removed from V and 4 bases from J, the gap between germline ends came to 11 bases. The CDR3 extends over 14 amino acids.

The gene calls are TRBV6-1 and TRBJ2-7; TRBD2 might be the D (5 bases). The V end was cut by 2 bases, the J end by 0 bases, with 8 bases between. The CDR3 is made up of 14 amino acids. The germline gives CDR1 MNHNS, CDR2 SASEGT. The DNA for the CDR3 is TGTGCCAGCAGTGAACTCCGGGACTCCTACGAGCAGTACTTC. Residues: CASSELRDSYEQYF.

The chain couples TRBV28 to TRBJ1-1; 8 nucleotides agree with TRBD1. Germline CDR1 and CDR2: MDHEN and SYDVKM. The CDR3 length is 16 residues. With 5 bases clipped from V and 0 bases from J, the junction kept 8 bases outside the gene matches. CDR3 protein: CASSPQGASMNTEAFF. The CDR3 region has the DNA TGTGCCAGCAGTCCCCAGGGGGCTTCGATGAACACTGAAGCTTTCTTT.

V is TRBV7-9 and J is TRBJ2-6; a weak D match, TRBD2 (5 bases). Trimming removed 8 bases at V and 0 bases at J, with 14 bases between. Germline CDR1 SEHNR, CDR2 FQNEAQ (reference sequence). This CDR3 spans 16 amino acids. The CDR3 is CASLASGFSGANVLTF. In DNA, the CDR3 is TGTGCCAGCCTAGCCTCGGGCTTCTCTGGGGCCAACGTCCTGACTTTC. Drawing the rest from reference TRBV7-9 and TRBJ2-6, the complete variable domain is DTGVSQNPRHKITKRGQNVTFRCDPISEHNRLYWYRQTLGQGPEFLTYFQNEAQLEKSRLLSDRFSAERPKGSFSTLEIQRTEQGDSAMYLCASLASGFSGANVLTFGAGSRLTVL.

A remark on this clone: This CDR3 is also generated by other DNA sequences in the sample. The chain is built from TRBV10-3 and TRBJ1-5; D is possibly TRBD1 (5 bases). The CDR3 extends over 15 amino acids. V lost 0 bases to trimming and J lost 2 bases, with 8 bases between them. The V gene's germline CDR1 is ENHRY and CDR2 SYGVKD. The CDR3 is CAISESGGGNQPQHF. CDR3 DNA sequence: TGTGCCATCAGTGAGTCTGGGGGGGGCAATCAGCCCCAGCATTTT.

This clone occurred once. The chain combines TRBV7-9 with TRBJ1-6; 8 nucleotides line up with TRBD1. Unmatched junction bases numbered 6, after V lost 5 bases and J lost 6 bases. This CDR3 contains 15 residues. Germline V gives CDR1 SEHNR, CDR2 FQNEAQ (reference sequence). The CDR3 sequence is CASSVWTGSNSPLHF. In DNA form, the CDR3 reads TGTGCCAGCAGCGTATGGACAGGGTCTAATTCACCCCTCCACTTT. Complete variable domain (other parts from reference TRBV7-9 and TRBJ1-6): DTGVSQNPRHKITKRGQNVTFRCDPISEHNRLYWYRQTLGQGPEFLTYFQNEAQLEKSRLLSDRFSAERPKGSFSTLEIQRTEQGDSAMYLCASSVWTGSNSPLHFGNGTRLTVT.

The chain has TRBV6-4 and TRBJ2-3; the D gene is possibly TRBD2 (5 bases). V was cut by 3 bases and J by 2 bases, with 15 bases left in between. This CDR3 is built from 16 residues. The germline CDR1 and CDR2 sequences are MRHNA and SNTAGT. CDR3 residues: CASSDSAERATDTQYF. The CDR3 nucleotides are TGTGCCAGCAGTGATTCAGCGGAGCGAGCCACAGATACGCAGTATTTT.